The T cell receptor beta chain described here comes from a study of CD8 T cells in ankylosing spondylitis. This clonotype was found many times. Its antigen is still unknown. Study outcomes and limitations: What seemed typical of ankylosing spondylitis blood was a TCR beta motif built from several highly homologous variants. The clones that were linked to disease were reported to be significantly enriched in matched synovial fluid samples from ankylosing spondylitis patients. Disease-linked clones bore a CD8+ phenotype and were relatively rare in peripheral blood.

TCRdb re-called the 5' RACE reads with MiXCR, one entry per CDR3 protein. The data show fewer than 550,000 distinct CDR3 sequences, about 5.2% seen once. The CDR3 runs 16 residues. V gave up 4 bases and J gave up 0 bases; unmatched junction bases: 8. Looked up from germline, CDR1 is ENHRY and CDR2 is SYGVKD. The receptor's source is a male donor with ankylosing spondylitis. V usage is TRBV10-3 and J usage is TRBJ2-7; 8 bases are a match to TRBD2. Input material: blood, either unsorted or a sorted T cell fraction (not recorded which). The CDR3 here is CAISGGSLAASYEQYF. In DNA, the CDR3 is TGTGCCATCAGTGGGGGATCACTAGCGGCCTCCTACGAGCAGTACTTC.